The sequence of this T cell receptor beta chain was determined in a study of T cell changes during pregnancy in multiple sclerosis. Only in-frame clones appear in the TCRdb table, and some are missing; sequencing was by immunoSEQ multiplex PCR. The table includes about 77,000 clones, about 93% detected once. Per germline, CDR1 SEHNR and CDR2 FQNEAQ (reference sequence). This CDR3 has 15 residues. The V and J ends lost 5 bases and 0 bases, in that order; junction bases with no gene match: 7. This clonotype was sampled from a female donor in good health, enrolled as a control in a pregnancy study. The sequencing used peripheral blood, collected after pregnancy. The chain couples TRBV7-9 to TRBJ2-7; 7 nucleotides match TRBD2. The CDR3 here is CASSPEGGGSYEQYF. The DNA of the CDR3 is TGTGCCAGCAGCCCGGAGGGCGGGGGCTCCTACGAGCAGTACTTC.